This T cell receptor beta chain was sequenced for a study of OX40 agonist ivuxolimab in advanced cancers. Across the whole study: Hepatocellular carcinoma, melanoma, renal cell or head and neck cancer affected the dose-escalation patients. In three patients, partial responses were observed, one with hepatocellular carcinoma and two with cutaneous melanoma.

Germline loops: CDR1 SGDLS, CDR2 YYNGEE. With 0 bases removed from V and 0 bases from J, the gap between germline ends came to 12 bases. The CDR3 has 17 amino acids. The count of this clone is one. The antigen is not known. Profiling relied on immunoSEQ multiplex PCR, and the TCRdb table lists in-frame clones only, not all of them. The table shows tens of thousands of clones, with over 80% occurring only once. General observations from the study: Some nonresponders likewise displayed low normalized T-cell clonal expansion.

Blood got drawn at baseline, again on cycle 4 day 1, and then on cycle 7 day 1. The TCR originated in an adult with an advanced solid tumor such as melanoma, head and neck, liver or kidney cancer. This chain joins TRBV9 and TRBJ1-4; D not certain. Sequenced material: CD4+ or CD8+ T cells sorted from blood, taken in a trial of the OX40 agonist ivuxolimab. The CDR3: CASSVGAALATNEKLFF. In nucleotides, the CDR3 is TGTGCCAGCAGCGTAGGAGCCGCCCTCGCAACTAATGAAAAACTGTTTTTT.